This record covers a single T cell receptor beta chain. Participant age was roughly 18 to 90 years, and participants resided in approximately 25 US areas. Exposed study participants had met a COVID-19 case within 2 weeks before entry. Per germline, CDR1 SGHTA and CDR2 FQGNSA. The CDR3 runs 14 residues. The V and J ends lost 1 base and 4 bases respectively, with 11 bases between them. The sample comes from a study of blood T cell repertoires in COVID-19. Here immunoSEQ multiplex PCR was the method, and the copy in TCRdb shows in-frame clones only, minus some. The repertoire holds fewer than 350,000 clones, with 85% as singletons.

The material sequenced was PBMCs or T cells enriched from blood (not recorded which). J is TRBJ2-7 and V is TRBV7-2; possibly TRBD1 for D (5 bases). This receptor was taken from a woman aged 25 to 45 who had been exposed to COVID-19. The CDR3 loop is CASSLVGQGYEQYF. CDR3 nucleotide sequence: TGTGCCAGCAGCTTAGTAGGGCAGGGATACGAGCAGTACTTC.